This T cell receptor beta chain was recovered during a study of response to subunit inactivated influenza vaccine. Study results and limitations: The study's authors posited that every seasonal influenza vaccination enlists few new T cells.

Using its own MiXCR run on the RT-PCR reads, TCRdb lists one record per CDR3 protein. The table has about 540,000 distinct CDR3 sequences, 11% to 15% seen once. This clonotype occurred a few times. Its antigen is still unknown. V gave up 2 bases and J gave up 1 base, with 12 bases separating them. Germline-derived CDR1 and CDR2 are SGHDT and YYEEEE. CDR3 length: 16 amino acids. The V call is TRBV5-6, the J call TRBJ2-2, with D unclear. The TCR originated in a man in his fifties who received an inactivated influenza vaccine. Sequences were derived from PBMCs from blood, sampled about 12 days after vaccination. The CDR3 loop reads CASSFMGGLNTGELFF. The DNA for the CDR3 is TGTGCCAGCAGCTTCATGGGCGGATTGAACACCGGGGAGCTGTTTTTT.